This TCR beta chain was profiled in a study of blood T cell repertoires in COVID-19. Study information: Donors in the United States, Italy and Spain gave samples during acute or convalescent COVID-19. Sources were T cells, B-cell-depleted T cells, or PBMCs; the material itself was cDNA or gDNA.

Authors' analysis steps: Estimation of nucleated cell counts relied on the amplification of reference gene primers. Using immunoSEQ multiplex PCR, the repertoire was profiled, and TCRdb retains in-frame clones only, with some absent. V, J and clone size are those of that table, while D and trimming were read from the DNA. The sample consists of approximately 94,000 clones, approximately 80% of them appearing once. V lost 5 bases and J lost 9, with 11 bases in between. CDR1 and CDR2 from the germline V gene are SGHAT and FQNNGV. CDR3 length: 11 amino acids. The sequence was obtained from a woman in her 70s with acute or convalescent COVID-19. This chain joins TRBV11-2 and TRBJ2-7; D not resolved. Sequenced: peripheral blood. CDR3 residues: CASSPQVGQYF. CDR3 sequence (DNA): TGTGCCAGCAGCCCTCAGGTGGGGCAGTACTTC.